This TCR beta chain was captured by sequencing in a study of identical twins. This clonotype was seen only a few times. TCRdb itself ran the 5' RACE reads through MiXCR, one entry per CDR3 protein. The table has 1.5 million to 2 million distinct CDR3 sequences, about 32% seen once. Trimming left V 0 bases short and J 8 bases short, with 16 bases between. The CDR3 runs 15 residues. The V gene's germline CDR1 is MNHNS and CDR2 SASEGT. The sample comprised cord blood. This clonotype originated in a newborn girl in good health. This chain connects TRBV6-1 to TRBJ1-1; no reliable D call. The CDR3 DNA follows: TGTGCCAGCAGTGAAGCGCTCCGAAGAGTCCCCGAAGCTTTCTTT. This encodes CASSEALRRVPEAFF.